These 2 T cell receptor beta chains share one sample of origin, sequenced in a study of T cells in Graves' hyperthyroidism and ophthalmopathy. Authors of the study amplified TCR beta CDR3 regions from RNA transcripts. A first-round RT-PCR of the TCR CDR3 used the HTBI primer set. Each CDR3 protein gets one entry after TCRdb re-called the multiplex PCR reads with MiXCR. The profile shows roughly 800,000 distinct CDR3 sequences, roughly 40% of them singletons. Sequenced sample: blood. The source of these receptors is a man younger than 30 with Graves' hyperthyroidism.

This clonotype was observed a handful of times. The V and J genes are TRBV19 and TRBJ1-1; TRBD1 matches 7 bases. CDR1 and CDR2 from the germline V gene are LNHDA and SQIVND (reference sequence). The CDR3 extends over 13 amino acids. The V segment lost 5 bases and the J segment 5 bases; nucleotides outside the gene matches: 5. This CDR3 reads CASSVGQLTEAFF. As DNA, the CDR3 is TGTGCCAGTAGTGTGGGACAGTTAACTGAAGCTTTCTTT. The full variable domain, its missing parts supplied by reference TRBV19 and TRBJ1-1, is DGGITQSPKYLFRKEGQNVTLSCEQNLNHDAMYWYRQDPGQGLRLIYYSQIVNDFQKGDIAEGYSVSREKKESFPLTVTSAQKNPTAFYLCASSVGQLTEAFFGQGTRLTVV.

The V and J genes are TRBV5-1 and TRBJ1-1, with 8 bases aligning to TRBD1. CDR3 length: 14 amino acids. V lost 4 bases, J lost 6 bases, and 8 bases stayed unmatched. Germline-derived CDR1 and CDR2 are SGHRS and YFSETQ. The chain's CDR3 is CASSTGQGSSEAFF. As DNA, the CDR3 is TGCGCCAGCAGCACAGGACAGGGAAGCTCTGAAGCTTTCTTT. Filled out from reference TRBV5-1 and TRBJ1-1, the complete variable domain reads KAGVTQTPRYLIKTRGQQVTLSCSPISGHRSVSWYQQTPGQGLQFLFEYFSETQRNKGNFPGRFSGRQFSNSRSEMNVSTLELGDSALYLCASSTGQGSSEAFFGQGTRLTVV.